Presented here are 8 T cell receptor beta chains from one specimen sequenced in a study of tumor-infiltrating lymphocytes in primary liver carcinoma. Germline DNA was extracted alongside blood RNA, which was obtained from unsorted whole blood. The template, around 540 ng total RNA, yielded TCR beta cDNA made with a constant-region primer. Investigators got TCR beta libraries out of three nested multiplex PCR rounds, done with slightly modified ARM-PCR. TRBV1-TRBV30 forward primers and a C-beta reverse primer were used in the first two PCR rounds, which each ran for about 11 cycles. TCRdb re-called the multiplex PCR reads through MiXCR, storing one row per CDR3 protein. The sample holds about 330,000 distinct CDR3 sequences, roughly 61% seen once. The specimen was peripheral blood. Receptors were obtained from a man aged 35 to 55 with primary liver carcinoma and hepatitis B virus infection.

By frequency in the sample, this clonotype is medium-sized (0.01 to 0.1%). As DNA, the CDR3 is TGTGCCAGCAGCTTCCGCCAGAACTATGGCTACACCTTC. It encodes CASSFRQNYGYTF. The chain carries TRBV11-2 and TRBJ1-2; D gene uncertain. Per germline, CDR1 SGHAT and CDR2 FQNNGV. V gave up 3 bases and J gave up 2 bases, with 7 bases separating them. This CDR3 is built from 13 residues.

This clonotype occurred many times. The chain combines TRBV6-5 with TRBJ1-1, with D tentatively TRBD1 (5 bases). V lost 5 bases, J lost 6 bases, and 16 bases lay in between. The germline gives CDR1 MNHEY, CDR2 SVGAGI. This CDR3 is built from 14 residues. This CDR3 reads CASSMGLRDPEAFF. The CDR3 DNA sequence: TGTGCCAGCAGTATGGGGCTTAGGGACCCTGAAGCTTTCTTT.

As for this clonotype: At one boundary the junction diverges from the germline segment, which might be a read error. The CDR3 sequence is CSSSWGQPQETQYF. CDR3 bases: TGCTCCAGCAGCTGGGGACAGCCCCAAGAGACCCAGTACTTC. V and J are TRBV5-1 and TRBJ2-5; 7 bases line up with TRBD1. Germline V CDR1 and CDR2: SGHRS, YFSETQ. This CDR3 is built from 14 residues.

Points on this clonotype: The junction and the germline gene differ at one end; a read error may be behind it. The V call is TRBV4-1, the J call TRBJ2-3, with 11 nucleotides matching TRBD2. Germline loops: CDR1 MGHRA, CDR2 YSYEKL. The CDR3 is 15 amino acids. DNA of the CDR3: TGCGTCAGCAGCCCTAATAGCGGGAGGGGAGATACGCACTATTTT. Translated, it gives CVSSPNSGRGDTHYF.

Comment on this clonotype: The CDR3 does not end in the conserved phenylalanine or tryptophan, so this is likely a read error. The chain links TRBV6-2 or TRBV6-3 to TRBJ2-3; TRBD2 might be the D (6 bases). Germline V gives CDR1 MNHEY, CDR2 SVGEGT. This CDR3 comprises 16 residues. In DNA form, the CDR3 reads TGTGCCAGCAATTACCGCCGGGGCGGGAACACAGATACGCAGTATTCT. Translating gives CASNYRRGGNTDTQYS.

The chain links TRBV5-1 to TRBJ2-5, with D unresolved. Germline V gene data show CDR1 as SGHRS and CDR2 as YFSETQ. V was pared by 5 bases and J by 3 bases, with 8 bases between. The CDR3 has 12 amino acids. CDR3 residues: CASSRAKETQYF. DNA of the CDR3: TGCGCCAGCAGTAGAGCAAAAGAGACCCAGTACTTC.

As concerns this clonotype: Given a much more abundant clone one base away, this may be a read error. The J gene is TRBJ1-1, the V gene TRBV6-5, with D perhaps TRBD1 (6 bases). V was clipped by 7 bases and J by 4 bases, with 19 bases between them. Germline V gene lookup returns CDR1 MNHEY and CDR2 SVGAGI. The CDR3 sequence is 15 residues long. The CDR3 spells CASTGRRGASTEAFF. For the CDR3, the DNA is TGTGCCAGCACCGGGAGACGGGGGGCGAGCACTGAAGCTTTCTTT.

In regard to this clonotype: This is likely a read error, given that the CDR3 carries no conserved phenylalanine or tryptophan at its end. The chain is built from TRBV28 and TRBJ2-7; 9 bases map to TRBD1. V shed 5 bases and J 9 bases; nucleotides not matched to a gene: 11. Per germline, CDR1 MDHEN and CDR2 SYDVKM. This CDR3 comprises 14 residues. CDR3 protein: CASSLKLQGALQYS. CDR3 sequence (DNA): TGTGCCAGCAGTCTAAAATTACAGGGGGCGCTGCAGTACTCC.